The table lists the clone carrying this TCR beta chain with many counts. TCRdb itself ran the 5' RACE reads through MiXCR, one entry per CDR3 protein. Of about 290,000 distinct CDR3 sequences listed, approximately 15% are singletons. This sample was taken from a study of T-cell memory formation after mild COVID-19. V lost 1 base to trimming and J lost 4 bases, with 4 bases between them. The CDR3 is 12 residues long. Germline CDR1 reads SEHNR; CDR2 reads FQNEAQ (reference sequence). The TCR comes from a young man who had mild COVID-19 (a few samples of this study predate the infection). Cell type and time point are not known. This sequence joins TRBV7-9 and TRBJ2-5; no reliable D call. Sample: PBMCs or a T cell subset sorted from them (not recorded which). CDR3 nucleotide sequence: TGTGCCAGCAGCTTAGAGGTAGAGACCCAGTACTTC. It translates to CASSLEVETQYF. Using reference TRBV7-9 and TRBJ2-5 for the parts outside the CDR3, the full variable domain is DTGVSQNPRHKITKRGQNVTFRCDPISEHNRLYWYRQTLGQGPEFLTYFQNEAQLEKSRLLSDRFSAERPKGSFSTLEIQRTEQGDSAMYLCASSLEVETQYFGPGTRLLVL.